This is a list of T cell receptor beta chains from one sample in a study of blood T cell repertoires in COVID-19. TCRdb's table, derived via immunoSEQ multiplex PCR, lists solely in-frame clones and lacks some. This table holds some 180,000 clones, about 88% found once. The sample taken for sequencing was peripheral blood. The receptors were gathered from a man aged 50 to 60 with COVID-19, enrolled during active disease. Both conserved end residues are part of each CDR3. Fields, in order: clone size, J gene, V gene, D gene, CDR3 protein, CDR3 DNA. D genes are given only for firm matches. Only some rows state a clone size, as once, few, many or a class for expanded clones.

clone_size: .; j_call: TRBJ2-1; v_call: TRBV18; d_call: TRBD2; cdr3_aa: CASSPLGLAEQFF; cdr3_nt: TGTGCCAGCTCACCACTTGGCCTAGCGGAACAGTTCTTC
clone_size: .; j_call: TRBJ2-7; v_call: TRBV2; d_call: TRBD2; cdr3_aa: CASTGSGGSSYEQYF; cdr3_nt: TGTGCCAGCACCGGTAGCGGGGGATCCTCCTACGAGCAGTACTTC
clone_size: .; j_call: TRBJ2-5; v_call: TRBV7-8; d_call: TRBD2; cdr3_aa: CASSSGLAGDGETQYF; cdr3_nt: TGTGCCAGCAGCTCCGGACTAGCGGGAGATGGGGAGACCCAGTACTTC
clone_size: .; j_call: TRBJ2-7; v_call: TRBV11-2; d_call: TRBD2; cdr3_aa: CASSVGLAHEQYF; cdr3_nt: TGTGCCAGCAGCGTGGGACTAGCCCACGAGCAGTACTTC
clone_size: many; j_call: TRBJ1-6; v_call: TRBV20-1; d_call: TRBD1; cdr3_aa: CSASRGQGLNSPLHF; cdr3_nt: TGCAGTGCTAGTCGTGGACAGGGATTGAATTCACCCCTCCACTTT
clone_size: many; j_call: TRBJ1-5; v_call: TRBV28; d_call: .; cdr3_aa: CASSSGSMGPQHF; cdr3_nt: TGTGCCAGCAGTTCCGGGTCCATGGGGCCCCAGCATTTT
clone_size: .; j_call: TRBJ1-5; v_call: TRBV6-1; d_call: .; cdr3_aa: CASSEAEGDGVWNQPQHF; cdr3_nt: TGTGCCAGCAGTGAAGCAGAAGGGGATGGGGTTTGGAATCAGCCCCAGCATTTT
clone_size: .; j_call: TRBJ2-2; v_call: TRBV27; d_call: .; cdr3_aa: CASSTVDNTGELFF; cdr3_nt: TGTGCCAGCAGTACAGTTGATAACACCGGGGAGCTGTTTTTT
clone_size: .; j_call: TRBJ1-1; v_call: TRBV6-5; d_call: .; cdr3_aa: CASSYGAQANTEAFF; cdr3_nt: TGTGCCAGCAGTTACGGGGCCCAGGCGAACACTGAAGCTTTCTTT
clone_size: once; j_call: TRBJ2-2; v_call: TRBV19; d_call: .; cdr3_aa: CASSMIQGNTGELFF; cdr3_nt: TGTGCCAGTAGTATGATACAGGGCAACACCGGGGAGCTGTTTTTT
clone_size: .; j_call: TRBJ2-2; v_call: TRBV2; d_call: TRBD2; cdr3_aa: CASSGLGLDTGELFF; cdr3_nt: TGTGCCAGCAGCGGACTAGGTCTAGACACCGGGGAGCTGTTTTTT
clone_size: .; j_call: TRBJ2-2; v_call: TRBV7-3; d_call: TRBD1; cdr3_aa: CASSLNPTGRYTGELFF; cdr3_nt: TGTGCCAGCAGCTTAAACCCGACAGGGCGCTACACCGGGGAGCTGTTTTTT
clone_size: .; j_call: TRBJ2-1; v_call: TRBV9; d_call: .; cdr3_aa: CASSVATTPHEQFF; cdr3_nt: TGTGCCAGCAGCGTAGCGACAACTCCACATGAGCAGTTCTTC
clone_size: .; j_call: TRBJ2-7; v_call: TRBV18; d_call: TRBD1; cdr3_aa: CASSSGQGRYEQYF; cdr3_nt: TGTGCCAGCTCATCCGGACAGGGTCGCTACGAGCAGTACTTC
clone_size: .; j_call: TRBJ2-7; v_call: TRBV5-8; d_call: TRBD1; cdr3_aa: CASSQRTGTYEQYF; cdr3_nt: TGTGCCAGCAGCCAACGGACAGGTACCTACGAGCAGTACTTC
clone_size: .; j_call: TRBJ2-1; v_call: TRBV7-3; d_call: TRBD1; cdr3_aa: CASSPRQGLGNNEQFF; cdr3_nt: TGTGCCAGCAGCCCGCGACAGGGTCTGGGGAACAATGAGCAGTTCTTC
clone_size: .; j_call: TRBJ2-5; v_call: TRBV9; d_call: TRBD1; cdr3_aa: CASSVEAGGETQYF; cdr3_nt: TGTGCCAGCAGCGTAGAGGCAGGGGGTGAGACCCAGTACTTC
clone_size: .; j_call: TRBJ2-2; v_call: TRBV7-9; d_call: TRBD2; cdr3_aa: CASNPPGLAGGPGGELFF; cdr3_nt: TGTGCCAGCAACCCTCCGGGACTAGCGGGAGGTCCTGGCGGGGAGCTGTTTTTT
clone_size: .; j_call: TRBJ2-3; v_call: TRBV2; d_call: TRBD2; cdr3_aa: CASSRWTSGASTDTQYF; cdr3_nt: TGTGCCAGCAGTCGGTGGACTAGCGGGGCTAGCACAGATACGCAGTATTTT
clone_size: once; j_call: TRBJ1-1; v_call: TRBV5-4; d_call: .; cdr3_aa: CASSPPWGGNTEAFF; cdr3_nt: TGTGCCAGCAGCCCCCCATGGGGGGGAAACACTGAAGCTTTCTTT
clone_size: .; j_call: TRBJ2-1; v_call: TRBV5-1; d_call: TRBD2; cdr3_aa: CASSILAGGSSYNEQFF; cdr3_nt: TGCGCCAGCAGCATTCTAGCGGGAGGAAGCTCCTACAATGAGCAGTTCTTC
clone_size: few; j_call: TRBJ2-7; v_call: TRBV20-1; d_call: .; cdr3_aa: CSARDLYEQYF; cdr3_nt: TGCAGTGCTAGAGATCTGTACGAGCAGTACTTC
clone_size: .; j_call: TRBJ1-1; v_call: TRBV27; d_call: TRBD1; cdr3_aa: CASSPLTQGAAYTEAFF; cdr3_nt: TGTGCCAGCAGTCCCCTGACCCAGGGGGCGGCCTACACTGAAGCTTTCTTT
clone_size: .; j_call: TRBJ1-5; v_call: TRBV6-5; d_call: TRBD1; cdr3_aa: CASRRDRTPNQPQHF; cdr3_nt: TGTGCCAGCAGACGGGACAGGACCCCTAATCAGCCCCAGCATTTT
clone_size: .; j_call: TRBJ2-1; v_call: TRBV6-5; d_call: TRBD2; cdr3_aa: CASSPKGGEQFF; cdr3_nt: TGTGCCAGCAGTCCCAAGGGAGGGGAGCAGTTCTTC
clone_size: once; j_call: TRBJ1-2; v_call: TRBV3-1/TRBV3-2; d_call: TRBD1; cdr3_aa: CASSSFGTGRANYGYTF; cdr3_nt: TGTGCCAGCAGCTCATTCGGGACAGGACGAGCTAACTATGGCTACACCTTC
clone_size: .; j_call: TRBJ1-1; v_call: TRBV28; d_call: .; cdr3_aa: CASIGAAMNTEAFF; cdr3_nt: TGTGCCAGCATTGGGGCAGCCATGAACACTGAAGCTTTCTTT
clone_size: .; j_call: TRBJ1-6; v_call: TRBV14; d_call: .; cdr3_aa: CASSQVTSANSPLHF; cdr3_nt: TGTGCCAGCAGCCAAGTAACCAGTGCTAATTCACCCCTCCACTTT
clone_size: .; j_call: TRBJ2-1; v_call: TRBV15; d_call: .; cdr3_aa: CATSRDVGPDEQFF; cdr3_nt: TGTGCCACCAGCAGAGATGTGGGGCCGGATGAGCAGTTCTTC
clone_size: .; j_call: TRBJ1-1; v_call: TRBV27; d_call: TRBD1; cdr3_aa: CASSKISTGAGEAFF; cdr3_nt: TGTGCCAGCAGTAAAATATCCACAGGGGCCGGTGAAGCTTTCTTT
clone_size: large; j_call: TRBJ2-7; v_call: TRBV11-2; d_call: TRBD2; cdr3_aa: CASSLARGGTSSYEQYF; cdr3_nt: TGTGCCAGCAGCTTAGCCCGAGGCGGGACTAGCTCCTACGAGCAGTACTTC
clone_size: .; j_call: TRBJ1-3; v_call: TRBV4-3; d_call: .; cdr3_aa: CASSQGKGTPGNTIYF; cdr3_nt: TGCGCCAGCAGCCAAGGAAAAGGGACTCCTGGAAACACCATATATTTT
clone_size: few; j_call: TRBJ2-7; v_call: TRBV18; d_call: .; cdr3_aa: CASSPPPGYEQYF; cdr3_nt: TGTGCCAGCTCACCACCGCCAGGGTACGAGCAGTACTTC
clone_size: .; j_call: TRBJ2-1; v_call: TRBV24-1; d_call: TRBD2; cdr3_aa: CATSDSRAGGGNEQFF; cdr3_nt: TGTGCCACCAGTGATTCAAGAGCGGGAGGGGGCAATGAGCAGTTCTTC
clone_size: many; j_call: TRBJ1-6; v_call: TRBV12-3/TRBV12-4; d_call: .; cdr3_aa: CASSNRASPLHF; cdr3_nt: TGTGCCAGCAGTAACAGGGCTTCACCCCTCCACTTT
clone_size: .; j_call: TRBJ2-5; v_call: TRBV9; d_call: .; cdr3_aa: CASSVRGSGGGETQYF; cdr3_nt: TGTGCCAGCAGCGTACGGGGTAGCGGAGGTGGGGAGACCCAGTACTTC
clone_size: .; j_call: TRBJ2-2; v_call: TRBV20-1; d_call: .; cdr3_aa: CSASTAGELFF; cdr3_nt: TGCAGTGCTTCAACAGCCGGGGAGCTGTTTTTT
clone_size: .; j_call: TRBJ1-2; v_call: TRBV14; d_call: TRBD1; cdr3_aa: CASSQGGTAYGYTF; cdr3_nt: TGTGCCAGCAGCCAAGGCGGGACAGCCTATGGCTACACCTTC
clone_size: .; j_call: TRBJ1-5; v_call: TRBV7-2; d_call: .; cdr3_aa: CASSLVSVGRQPQHF; cdr3_nt: TGTGCCAGCAGCTTAGTTTCGGTCGGTAGACAGCCCCAGCATTTT
clone_size: .; j_call: TRBJ2-7; v_call: TRBV13; d_call: .; cdr3_aa: CASSYASGGRHEQYF; cdr3_nt: TGTGCCAGCAGCTACGCCTCGGGGGGCCGCCACGAGCAGTACTTC
clone_size: .; j_call: TRBJ1-2; v_call: TRBV28; d_call: TRBD1; cdr3_aa: CASSFSNPGQPNYGYTF; cdr3_nt: TGTGCCAGCAGTTTTTCTAACCCGGGACAGCCTAACTATGGCTACACCTTC
clone_size: .; j_call: TRBJ1-5; v_call: TRBV6-2/TRBV6-3; d_call: .; cdr3_aa: CASSNPISGNQPQHF; cdr3_nt: TGTGCCAGCAGCAACCCTATCTCGGGCAATCAGCCCCAGCATTTT
clone_size: .; j_call: TRBJ1-2; v_call: TRBV7-2; d_call: .; cdr3_aa: CASSFGRGNYGYTF; cdr3_nt: TGTGCCAGCAGCTTCGGACGGGGGAACTATGGCTACACCTTC
clone_size: .; j_call: TRBJ2-7; v_call: TRBV2; d_call: TRBD2; cdr3_aa: CASSPLAGPSYEQYF; cdr3_nt: TGTGCCAGCAGCCCTTTAGCGGGCCCCTCCTACGAGCAGTACTTC
clone_size: .; j_call: TRBJ1-1; v_call: TRBV9; d_call: .; cdr3_aa: CASSVGSEPTEAFF; cdr3_nt: TGTGCCAGCAGCGTAGGATCGGAGCCTACTGAAGCTTTCTTT
clone_size: .; j_call: TRBJ1-5; v_call: TRBV10-3; d_call: .; cdr3_aa: CAAQGSGNQPQHF; cdr3_nt: TGTGCCGCCCAGGGGTCAGGCAATCAGCCCCAGCATTTT
clone_size: once; j_call: TRBJ1-1; v_call: TRBV5-6; d_call: .; cdr3_aa: CASSFKTVMNTEAFF; cdr3_nt: TGTGCCAGCAGCTTCAAAACAGTCATGAACACTGAAGCTTTCTTT
clone_size: .; j_call: TRBJ1-1; v_call: TRBV2; d_call: .; cdr3_aa: CATPGQNTEAFF; cdr3_nt: TGTGCCACCCCGGGACAGAACACTGAAGCTTTCTTT
clone_size: .; j_call: TRBJ2-7; v_call: TRBV27; d_call: .; cdr3_aa: CASSLAGAVQYF; cdr3_nt: TGTGCCAGCAGTTTAGCCGGTGCGGTGCAGTACTTC
clone_size: .; j_call: TRBJ2-7; v_call: TRBV6-5; d_call: TRBD1; cdr3_aa: CASSYRQGAREQYF; cdr3_nt: TGTGCCAGCAGTTATCGGCAGGGGGCGAGGGAGCAGTACTTC